One sample yielded the 5 T cell receptor beta chains listed below, sequenced in a study of blood T cell repertoires in COVID-19. Only in-frame clones appear in the TCRdb table, and some are missing; sequencing was by immunoSEQ multiplex PCR. Of around 140,000 clones in the sample, about 90% were seen once. What was sequenced was peripheral blood. The receptors stem from a man older than 75 with acute or convalescent COVID-19.

In its sample, this clone was seen once. The chain carries TRBV5-1 and TRBJ2-2; weak D call: TRBD1 (5 bases). The CDR3 runs 14 residues. The germline V and J ends were trimmed by 7 bases and 0 bases, with 10 bases remaining between them. Germline assignment: CDR1 SGHRS and CDR2 YFSETQ. CDR3 DNA sequence: TGCGCCAGCGGCAGACAGCCGAACACCGGGGAGCTGTTTTTT. Translating gives CASGRQPNTGELFF.

The chain uses TRBV5-1 and TRBJ2-7; tentatively, D is TRBD1 (5 bases). Trimming pared 8 bases from V and 6 bases from J, leaving 21 bases between. The CDR3 is made up of 14 amino acids. Germline lookup yields CDR1 SGHRS and CDR2 YFSETQ. The CDR3 coding sequence is TGCGCCAGTCGACCAGGGCGTACTCCTACCGAGCAGTACTTC. It codes for CASRPGRTPTEQYF. Full variable domain (remainder filled in from reference TRBV5-1 and TRBJ2-7): KAGVTQTPRYLIKTRGQQVTLSCSPISGHRSVSWYQQTPGQGLQFLFEYFSETQRNKGNFPGRFSGRQFSNSRSEMNVSTLELGDSALYLCASRPGRTPTEQYFGPGTRLTVT.

The chain carries TRBV28 and TRBJ2-2; the D gene is possibly TRBD1 (6 bases). Trimming left V 6 bases short and J 6 bases short, with 8 bases between. The length of the CDR3 is 12 residues. Germline V gives CDR1 MDHEN, CDR2 SYDVKM. The CDR3 is CASRTGAGELFF. The DNA for the CDR3 is TGTGCCAGCAGGACAGGTGCCGGGGAGCTGTTTTTT.

This clone appeared a few times. V is TRBV2 and J is TRBJ2-7; D is undetermined. The CDR3 is made up of 11 amino acids. The ends were cut back, 8 bases at V and 3 bases at J, with 8 bases in the middle. Germline lookup yields CDR1 SNHLY and CDR2 FYNNEI. The CDR3 region is CASSASYEQYF. CDR3 bases: TGTGCCAGCTCAGCTAGCTACGAGCAGTACTTC.

This clone is a singleton in its sample. The V and J genes are TRBV13 and TRBJ1-2; D gene ambiguous. Germline V lookup: CDR1 PRHDT, CDR2 FYEKMQ (reference sequence). The CDR3 has 12 amino acids. The germline V and J ends were trimmed by 3 bases and 7 bases, with 9 bases remaining between them. The CDR3 loop is CASSFRGGGYTF. In DNA form, the CDR3 reads TGTGCCAGCAGCTTCCGGGGAGGTGGCTACACCTTC.